Described below is a single T cell receptor (beta chain) sequence and its context. Its antigen target is currently unknown. Base qualities are not recorded, but no much larger clone differs from it by a single base. This sample was included in a study of OX40 agonist ivuxolimab in advanced cancers. In terms of the full investigation: The costimulatory receptor OX40 (CD134) was targeted by ivuxolimab, a fully human IgG2 agonistic monoclonal antibody. Patients were allowed to have had prior anti-PD-1, anti-PD-L1 or anti-CTLA-4 therapy, and 30% to 40% of the dose-escalation patients had been treated with checkpoint inhibitors. Partial responses occurred in three dose-escalation patients: two with cutaneous melanoma and one with hepatocellular carcinoma. Intravenous ivuxolimab was administered to patients every 2 weeks at six dose levels: 0.01, 0.1, 0.3, 1.5, 3 and 10 mg/kg. The paper reports the monotherapy dose-escalation portion (N of about 47 patients) of the phase I ivuxolimab trial. In the dose-escalation cohort, 82.7% of patients were male, and the mean age was 60 years with a range of roughly 20 to 80. Peripheral TCRbeta sequencing aimed to test whether ivuxolimab altered TCR sequence diversity and caused clonal T-cell expansion. Of the approximately 54 patients in dose escalation, about 20 had hepatocellular carcinoma, about 15 had melanoma, 9 had renal cell carcinoma and 9 had head and neck cancer. The paper as a whole reports these results and caveats: Which antigens the clonally expanded peripheral T cells were specific for was not determined. After ivuxolimab, CD8+ T cells had more expanded clones than CD4+ T cells on average. Low levels of normalized T-cell clonal expansion were also shown by some nonresponding patients. In the 0.1-3.0 mg/kg groups, partial responders had among the lowest normalized peripheral clonal expansion, particularly in CD8+ T cells. At doses of 0.1 to 3.0 mg/kg, clonal expansion of both CD4+ and CD8+ T cells in blood was seen between baseline and week 6.

The trial excluded patients who had a history of autoimmune disease or were on systemic immunosuppression. In every dose cohort, peripheral blood was drawn for TCR sequencing at baseline, cycle 4 day 1, and cycle 7 day 1. Samples were obtained from an open-label, multicenter, first-in-human phase I dose-escalation trial of ivuxolimab. Adults with locally advanced or metastatic melanoma, renal cell, hepatocellular, or head and neck squamous cell carcinoma were enrolled in the trial. Before TCR sequencing, CD4+ and CD8+ T cells were separately sorted from peripheral blood. The CDR3 contains 14 residues, cysteine and phenylalanine counted. Left in the record is the CDR3 DNA by itself, 42 bases read in frame from the first base. The junction shows trimming of 1 base on V and 0 bases on J, plus 6 bases between the germline ends. The germline V gene (reference sequence) provides CDR1 SEHNR and CDR2 FQNEAQ.

Genomic DNA was extracted from sorted cells for sequencing of the TCRbeta CDR3 region. TCRbeta CDR3 regions were sequenced using the immunoSEQ Assay. What TCRdb holds here is the immuneACCESS table cut down to in-frame rearrangements. Part of the clones is not present; checked against another copy, under half of the missing clones reflect an unresolved V gene, and the others are unexplained. Counted in this sample were approximately 90,000 clones; 89% of them appeared once. The biggest ten clones account for 0.3% to 0.4% of the sample. The sequence came from an adult with an advanced solid tumor such as melanoma, head and neck, liver or kidney cancer. The sample in question was CD4+ or CD8+ T cells sorted from blood, obtained in a trial of the OX40 agonist ivuxolimab. The V and J segments used are TRBV7-9 and TRBJ1-2, with the D segment identity uncertain. The CDR3 is CASSLGAANYGYTF. At the DNA level, the sequence is TGTGCCAGCAGCTTAGGGGCAGCTAACTATGGCTACACCTTC.